This TCR beta chain was captured by sequencing in a study of T-cell memory formation after mild COVID-19. Background on the study: Largely, TCR clusters stayed within a single donor. Findings of the study overall: Among contracting clones, CD4+ were mainly CM/EM and CD8+ enriched in EMRA. Nothing confirmed that second-wave clones peaking on day 37 were specific for SARS-CoV-2.

About this clonotype: Antigen: not known.

TCRdb re-analysed the 5' RACE reads in MiXCR, keeping a single row per CDR3 protein. Of under 250,000 distinct CDR3 sequences listed, 25% to 35% are singletons. CDR1 and CDR2 (germline): SGHRS, YFSETQ. Trimming took 4 bases from V and 0 from J, leaving 11 bases between them. This CDR3 is built from 14 residues. The J gene is TRBJ2-7, the V gene TRBV5-1; D not certain. The sample taken for sequencing was PBMCs or a T cell subset sorted from them (not recorded which). The sequence was obtained from an adult woman who had mild COVID-19 (a few samples of this study predate the infection). Cell type and time point are not known. CDR3 in amino acids: CASSKDPSSYEQYF. CDR3 nucleotides: TGCGCCAGCAGCAAGGACCCTAGCTCCTACGAGCAGTACTTC.